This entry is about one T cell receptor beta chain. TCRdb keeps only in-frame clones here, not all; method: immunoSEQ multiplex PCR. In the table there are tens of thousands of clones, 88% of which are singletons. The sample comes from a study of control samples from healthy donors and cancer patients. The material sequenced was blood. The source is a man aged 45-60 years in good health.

In DNA form, the CDR3 reads TGTGCCAGTAGTATGACAGGGGGCGCCTCCTATAATTCACCCCTCCACTTT. It is translated as CASSMTGGASYNSPLHF. This chain links TRBV19 with TRBJ1-6; 10 bases agree with TRBD1. The V segment lost 3 bases and the J segment 0 bases; nucleotides outside the gene matches: 2. The CDR3 is made up of 17 amino acids. The germline V gene encodes CDR1 LNHDA and CDR2 SQIVND (reference sequence).